The clone carrying this T cell receptor (beta chain) was counted a single time. Its specificity is not known. This sample is part of a study of shared clonotypes between healthy human individuals. Looked up from germline, CDR1 is SGHVS and CDR2 is FNYEAQ. The CDR3 consists of 16 residues. V was cut by 1 base and J by 2 bases, with 14 bases left in between. The data were produced by immunoSEQ multiplex PCR, yet TCRdb's version contains in-frame clones alone and is incomplete. The table records about 1.1 million clones, about 80% of them present only once. Broader study findings: Exclusively blood specimens were collected; tissue repertoires likely differ.

The source is a young man in good health. Some clones in this sample may be carry-over from other donors' samples. Sequenced material: memory CD4+ T cells from PBMCs. Subset reported: CD45RA-negative fraction. The chain has TRBV7-6 and TRBJ2-5; TRBD2 might be the D (7 bases). CDR3 residues: CASSLGGRGTQETQYF. The CDR3 region has the DNA TGTGCCAGCAGCTTAGGGGGGAGGGGGACTCAAGAGACCCAGTACTTC. Drawing the rest from reference TRBV7-6 and TRBJ2-5, the complete variable domain is GAGVSQSPRYKVTKRGQDVALRCDPISGHVSLYWYRQALGQGPEFLTYFNYEAQQDKSGLPNDRFSAERPEGSISTLTIQRTEQRDSAMYRCASSLGGRGTQETQYFGPGTRLLVL.